A single sample is the source of the 21 T cell receptor beta chains below, sequenced in a study of response to subunit inactivated influenza vaccine. TCRdb reprocessed the RT-PCR reads with MiXCR, giving one entry per CDR3 protein. The sample holds about 700,000 distinct CDR3 sequences, 14% seen once. The material was PBMCs from blood, obtained less than 15 days before vaccination. The source is a man aged 50-59 years who received an inactivated influenza vaccine.

V usage is TRBV7-8 and J usage is TRBJ2-3; the D is unclear. CDR1 is SGHVS and CDR2 is FQNEAQ in the germline V gene. The V gene lost 3 bases and the J gene lost 1 base, with 8 bases spanning the gap. The CDR3 length is 14 residues. For the CDR3, the DNA is TGTGCCAGCAGCTTGACGGAACGCACAGATACGCAGTATTTT. This codes for CASSLTERTDTQYF. The whole variable domain, remainder taken from reference TRBV7-8 and TRBJ2-3, is GAGVSQSPRYKVAKRGQDVALRCDPISGHVSLFWYQQALGQGPEFLTYFQNEAQLDKSGLPSDRFFAERPEGSVSTLKIQRTQQEDSAVYLCASSLTERTDTQYFGPGTRLTVL.

This clonotype was recorded at least ten times. The chain recombines TRBV4-2 with TRBJ1-3; D ambiguous. Germline loops: CDR1 LGHNA, CDR2 YNFKEQ. This CDR3 has 18 residues. The V gene lost 4 bases and the J gene lost 1 base, with 20 bases spanning the gap. CDR3 sequence: CASSRQTGTSASGNTIYF. In DNA form, the CDR3 reads TGTGCCAGCAGCCGCCAGACGGGTACATCGGCATCTGGAAACACCATATATTTT.

In this sample, this clonotype turned up a few times. The chain joins TRBV5-6 to TRBJ2-1; TRBD1 is a possible D gene (6 bases). Deletions cut 4 bases from V and 6 bases from J, with 14 bases between. The germline gives CDR1 SGHDT, CDR2 YYEEEE. The CDR3 runs 14 residues. The CDR3 sequence is CASSTRIGGNEQFF. The DNA of the CDR3 is TGTGCCAGCAGCACTCGGATAGGGGGCAATGAGCAGTTCTTC.

This clonotype appeared many times. The genes are TRBV6-2 or TRBV6-3 and TRBJ2-6; D uncertain. The germline CDR1 and CDR2 sequences are MNHEY and SVGEGT. This CDR3 contains 15 residues. The V end was cut by 2 bases, the J end by 0 bases, with 5 bases between. The CDR3 coding sequence is TGTGCCAGCAGTTACGATGGCTCTGGGGCCAACGTCCTGACTTTC. Translating gives CASSYDGSGANVLTF.

This sequence joins TRBV12-3 or TRBV12-4 and TRBJ2-1; 8 positions match TRBD2. Germline trimming cut 9 bases from V and 5 bases from J; bases unmatched to any gene: 12. CDR3 length: 15 residues. DNA for the CDR3: TGTGCCAGTGGCTCCGATGGACTAGCCGACAATGAGCAGTTCTTC. Amino acid sequence: CASGSDGLADNEQFF.

This chain links TRBV29-1 with TRBJ2-1; 9 bases line up with TRBD2. Per the germline V gene, CDR1 is SQVTM and CDR2 is ANQGSEA. V was clipped by 3 bases and J by 4 bases; unmatched bases: 7. There are 15 residues in the CDR3. CDR3 amino acids: CSVDRLLAGYNEQFF. CDR3 DNA: TGCAGCGTTGATCGCTTGCTAGCGGGGTACAATGAGCAGTTCTTC.

There are a few counts of this clonotype. The CDR3 loop reads CASSYSKLAGGENEQFF. The CDR3 nucleotides read TGTGCCAGCAGTTACTCGAAATTAGCGGGAGGGGAAAATGAGCAGTTCTTC. V is TRBV6-5 and J is TRBJ2-1; 11 nucleotides match TRBD2. This CDR3 is built from 17 residues. CDR1 is MNHEY and CDR2 is SVGAGI in the germline V gene. The junction had 8 bases not matched to a gene; V was cut back by 0 bases and J by 7 bases.

This clonotype was seen more than once but under ten times. The CDR3 bases are TGTGCCTGGAGTGCCTCGGTCCGGTACGAGCAGTACTTC. Residues: CAWSASVRYEQYF. This chain links TRBV30 with TRBJ2-7; no firm D call. Germline V gene lookup returns CDR1 GTSNPN and CDR2 SVGIG (reference sequence). The V end lost 1 base, the J end lost 4 bases, and 11 bases lay between the germline ends. The CDR3 length is 13 residues.

The genes are TRBV20-1 and TRBJ1-6, with 7 bases matching TRBD1. V was pared by 6 bases and J by 8 bases, with 4 bases of the junction left unmatched. CDR1 is DFQATT and CDR2 is SNEGSKA in the germline V gene (reference sequence). There are 12 residues in the CDR3. Here the CDR3 DNA reads TGCAGTGCAGGAACAGGGGATTCACCCCTCCACTTT. It is translated as CSAGTGDSPLHF.

This clonotype was picked up many times. V gene TRBV4-3 combines with J gene TRBJ1-3; D remains unclear. V lost 0 bases, J lost 2 bases, and 14 bases lay in between. This CDR3 contains 17 residues. CDR1 is LGHNA and CDR2 is YSLEER in the germline V gene. In nucleotides, the CDR3 is TGCGCCAGCAGCCAAGATCATGGGATACTCGCTGGAAACACCATATATTTT. Translating it yields CASSQDHGILAGNTIYF.

V is TRBV4-2 and J is TRBJ2-4; TRBD2 might be the D (5 bases). The CDR3 consists of 14 residues. Germline CDR1 and CDR2: LGHNA and YNFKEQ. V shed 3 bases and J shed 4 bases, with 10 bases lying between them. The CDR3 loop reads CASSQSGIKNIQYF. CDR3 DNA sequence: TGTGCCAGCAGCCAGAGCGGTATTAAAAACATTCAGTACTTC.

The chain employs TRBV29-1 and TRBJ2-5; 14 bases line up with TRBD2. J was trimmed by 9 bases and V by 7 bases; bases with no gene match: 10. Germline V CDR1 and CDR2: SQVTM, ANQGSEA. This CDR3 is built from 14 residues. This CDR3 is CSGGTSGGSVAQYF. The CDR3 DNA reads as TGCAGCGGGGGGACTAGCGGGGGCTCAGTGGCCCAGTACTTC. The complete variable domain, with remaining parts taken from reference TRBV29-1 and TRBJ2-5, reads SAVISQKPSRDICQRGTSLTIQCQVDSQVTMMFWYRQQPGQSLTLIATANQGSEATYESGFVIDKFPISRPNLTFSTLTVSNMSPEDSSIYLCSGGTSGGSVAQYFGPGTRLLVL.

This clonotype was seen many times. The gene calls are TRBV20-1 and TRBJ1-1; TRBD1 agrees at 7 bases. Germline V gene data show CDR1 as DFQATT and CDR2 as SNEGSKA (reference sequence). V lost 3 bases and J lost 5; bases outside the gene matches: 3. The CDR3 is 12 amino acids. In nucleotides, the CDR3 is TGCAGTGCTAGTTCCAGGGGGACTGAAGCTTTCTTT. This translates into CSASSRGTEAFF.

This clonotype was observed a handful of times. The rearrangement links TRBV12-3 or TRBV12-4 to TRBJ1-6; D is undetermined. The length of the CDR3 is 15 residues. V dropped 0 bases and J dropped 7 bases, with 10 bases sitting between them. This chain's CDR3 is CASSLAFRENSPLHF. The CDR3 nucleotides read TGTGCCAGCAGTTTAGCTTTTAGAGAGAATTCACCCCTCCACTTT.

This clonotype was counted between two and nine times. This chain's CDR3 is CASSSPTSGGAFIIEQFF. CDR3 sequence (DNA): TGTGCCAGCAGTTCCCCGACTAGCGGGGGGGCCTTTATTATTGAGCAGTTCTTC. The chain combines TRBV27 with TRBJ2-1, with 14 nucleotides matching TRBD2. The CDR3 runs 18 residues. CDR1 is MNHEY, CDR2 SMNVEV, per germline (reference sequence). V lost 4 bases, J lost 9 bases, and 14 bases stayed unmatched.

V and J are TRBV4-1 and TRBJ2-1; possibly TRBD2 for D (5 bases). Germline loops: CDR1 MGHRA, CDR2 YSYEKL. CDR3 size: 14 residues. The germline V and J ends were trimmed by 0 bases and 6 bases, with 9 bases remaining between them. CDR3 region: CASSQDRLANEQFF. The CDR3, as DNA: TGCGCCAGCAGCCAAGATCGGCTAGCCAATGAGCAGTTCTTC.

This clonotype was counted ten times or more. The rearrangement uses TRBV7-2 and TRBJ2-1; 7 bases are shared with TRBD1. The V gene's germline CDR1 is SGHTA and CDR2 FQGNSA. This CDR3 has 13 residues. V was clipped by 6 bases and J by 6 bases; unmatched bases: 5. The CDR3 DNA reads TGTGCCAGCAGGACAGGGTTTTTCAATGAGCAGTTCTTC. This gives the protein CASRTGFFNEQFF. The entire variable domain, with the rest obtained from reference TRBV7-2 and TRBJ2-1, is as follows: GAGVSQSPSNKVTEKGKDVELRCDPISGHTALYWYRQSLGQGLEFLIYFQGNSAPDKSGLPSDRFSAERTGGSVSTLTIQRTQQEDSAVYLCASRTGFFNEQFFGPGTRLTVL.

This clonotype came up a few times. The chain has TRBV29-1 and TRBJ2-1; tentatively, D is TRBD1 (5 bases). V was clipped by 6 bases and J by 9 bases, with 18 bases between them. The germline CDR1 and CDR2 sequences are SQVTM and ANQGSEA. The CDR3 is 13 amino acids. The DNA of the CDR3 is TGCAGCGTAGAAACAGGTACCTGGGGTGAGCAGTTCTTC. Residues: CSVETGTWGEQFF.

This clonotype was counted between two and nine times. The chain uses TRBV4-3 and TRBJ2-3, with D maybe TRBD2 (6 bases). The V gene lost 3 bases and the J gene lost 4 bases, with 8 bases spanning the gap. The CDR3 sequence is 13 residues long. Germline loops: CDR1 LGHNA, CDR2 YSLEER. CDR3 in amino acids: CASSHRGSDTQYF. In DNA, the CDR3 is TGCGCCAGCAGCCACCGGGGGTCAGATACGCAGTATTTT.

This clonotype was seen a handful of times. The chain couples TRBV4-3 to TRBJ2-5, with 8 positions matching TRBD2. Germline trimming cut 3 bases from V and 2 bases from J; bases unmatched to any gene: 8. Germline values: CDR1 LGHNA, CDR2 YSLEER. There are 16 residues in the CDR3. CDR3 in amino acids: CASSQDSLAGQETQYF. Written as DNA, the CDR3 is TGCGCCAGCAGCCAGGACTCCTTAGCGGGGCAAGAGACCCAGTACTTC.

CDR3 sequence (DNA): TGTGCCAGCAGTTACGGGCTAGCGGGCTACGAGCAGTACTTC. It encodes CASSYGLAGYEQYF. The chain recombines TRBV6-5 with TRBJ2-7; 8 bases line up with TRBD2. The CDR3 covers 14 residues. Germline V gives CDR1 MNHEY, CDR2 SVGAGI. Trimming at V came to 2 bases and at J to 3 bases, leaving 3 bases not matched to a gene.